This record looks at one TCR beta chain sequence and its context. This record belongs to a study of T cells after yellow fever vaccination. TCRdb re-called the 5' RACE reads with MiXCR, one entry per CDR3 protein. The sample shows approximately 550,000 distinct CDR3 sequences, about 13% of them seen only once. V lost 2 bases to trimming and J lost 4 bases, with 19 bases between them. CDR3 length equals 16 residues. Per germline, CDR1 SGDLS and CDR2 YYNGEE. This sequence was found in a man younger than 40 who received the YFV17D yellow fever vaccine. The V gene is TRBV9, the J gene TRBJ2-7, with a weak D call TRBD1 (5 bases). The material sequenced was PBMCs, taken on the day of the yellow fever booster vaccination. CDR3 DNA: TGTGCCAGCAGCGTCGTTGACAGCCACCCTGCTTACGAGCAGTACTTC. This encodes CASSVVDSHPAYEQYF.